This T cell receptor beta chain came from a study of T cells in Graves' hyperthyroidism and ophthalmopathy. In this sample, this clonotype turned up many times. What it binds is not known. This CDR3 has 11 residues. Germline values: CDR1 SNHLY, CDR2 FYNNEI. V was trimmed by 6 bases and J by 3 bases, leaving 5 bases between them. The patients, who ranged from 18 to 65 in age, presented with newly diagnosed hyperthyroidism lasting under 2 months. Diagnosis rested on symptoms, serum thyroxine and TRAb, thyroid ultrasound, and orbital computed tomography. TCR beta CDR3 regions were amplified from RNA transcripts. During a first-round RT-PCR of the TCR CDR3, the HTBI primer set was used. From the multiplex PCR reads, TCRdb called clonotypes with MiXCR, one entry per CDR3 protein. Here the sample spans about 260,000 distinct CDR3 sequences, less than 30% being singletons. Broader study findings: A model using 13 V-J features told ophthalmopathy apart from stable hyperthyroidism.

This chain links TRBV2 with TRBJ2-5; no reliable D call. Sequencing used blood. The sequence came from a man aged 35-49 years with Graves' hyperthyroidism that later progressed to Graves' ophthalmopathy. The CDR3 DNA sequence: TGTGCCAGCAGAGGCGAAGAGACCCAGTACTTC. It is translated as CASRGEETQYF.